The 20 T cell receptor beta chains reported below all come from one sample, sequenced in a study of cytomegalovirus exposure and HLA in healthy donors. It was with 60 Vbeta and 13 Jbeta primers that the PCR ran. Assay used: immunoSEQ multiplex PCR; TCRdb lists only in-frame clones, some missing. The sample comprises about 270,000 clones, roughly 85% of which are singletons, and 3.5% to 4% rests with the top ten. Sequenced material: PBMCs. The source of these receptors is a man between 35 and 55 years old in good health and CMV-seropositive.

This chain uses TRBV2 with TRBJ1-4; the match to TRBD1 covers 8 bases. CDR1 and CDR2 (germline): SNHLY, FYNNEI. V shed 5 bases and J 6 bases; nucleotides not matched to a gene: 5. This CDR3 is built from 14 residues. The CDR3: CASSPQGAHEKLFF. The CDR3 nucleotides read TGTGCCAGCAGTCCCCAGGGGGCGCATGAAAAACTGTTTTTT.

The chain is built from TRBV30 and TRBJ2-7; D is ambiguous. The CDR3 is made up of 13 amino acids. Germline CDR1 and CDR2: GTSNPN and SVGIG (reference sequence). V was trimmed by 0 bases and J by 2 bases, leaving 8 bases between them. This CDR3 is CAWSVMGTYEQYF. In DNA, the CDR3 is TGTGCCTGGAGTGTAATGGGCACCTACGAGCAGTACTTC.

The chain uses TRBV9 and TRBJ2-1; 10 nucleotides agree with TRBD2. Trimming took 4 bases from V and 10 from J; bases not matched to a gene: 17. The CDR3 runs 17 residues. Germline V lookup: CDR1 SGDLS, CDR2 YYNGEE. The CDR3 loop is CASSPLPGLAGVQEQFF. The CDR3 region has the DNA TGTGCCAGCAGCCCTCTCCCGGGGCTAGCGGGAGTACAGGAGCAGTTCTTC.

The chain links TRBV29-1 to TRBJ2-3; D might be TRBD1 (5 bases). Germline CDR1 is SQVTM and CDR2 is ANQGSEA. The CDR3 length is 13 residues. Trimming pared 5 bases from V and 1 base from J, leaving 10 bases between. This CDR3 reads CSVQGGGTDTQYF. CDR3 coding DNA: TGCAGCGTTCAGGGTGGGGGCACAGATACGCAGTATTTT.

V gene TRBV11-2 combines with J gene TRBJ2-1; 9 nucleotides match TRBD2. The CDR3 runs to 18 residues. V shed 0 bases, J shed 0 bases, and the junction held 6 bases outside the gene matches. Per the germline V gene, CDR1 is SGHAT and CDR2 is FQNNGV. CDR3 nucleotide sequence: TGTGCCAGCAGCTTAGATACTAGCGGGCGTTACTCCTACAATGAGCAGTTCTTC. This translates into CASSLDTSGRYSYNEQFF.

This chain links TRBV6-1 with TRBJ1-2; 7 nucleotides align to TRBD1. With 5 bases clipped from V and 3 bases from J, the junction kept 3 bases outside the gene matches. The CDR3 is made up of 13 amino acids. From germline, CDR1 is MNHNS and CDR2 SASEGT. In nucleotides, the CDR3 is TGTGCCAGCAGTCTCCAGGGGGACTATGGCTACACCTTC. Its translation is CASSLQGDYGYTF.

The genes are TRBV29-1 and TRBJ2-5, with 10 nucleotides matching TRBD1. Germline CDR1 reads SQVTM; CDR2 reads ANQGSEA. The trim removed 7 bases at V and 2 bases at J, leaving 10 bases unmatched. The CDR3 has 15 residues. The CDR3 bases are TGCAGCGCACAACCTGGACAGGGGGGACAAGAGACCCAGTACTTC. It yields the protein CSAQPGQGGQETQYF.

The chain uses TRBV7-2 and TRBJ2-7, with unresolved D. In germline, CDR1 is SGHTA, CDR2 FQGNSA. Trimming shortened V by 1 base and J by 4 bases, and 8 bases separated the two germline ends. The CDR3 runs to 13 residues. As DNA, the CDR3 is TGTGCCAGCAGCTTAGTCGGCGGATACGAGCAGTACTTC. Encoded protein: CASSLVGGYEQYF.

J is TRBJ2-4 and V is TRBV28, with TRBD2 as a possible D gene (5 bases). This CDR3 region has 14 residues. Trimming shortened V by 6 bases and J by 0 bases, and 9 bases separated the two germline ends. Germline lookup yields CDR1 MDHEN and CDR2 SYDVKM. The CDR3 reads CASSLALAKNIQYF. The CDR3, as DNA: TGTGCCAGCAGCCTAGCCCTAGCCAAAAACATTCAGTACTTC. The full variable domain, its missing parts supplied by reference TRBV28 and TRBJ2-4, is DVKVTQSSRYLVKRTGEKVFLECVQDMDHENMFWYRQDPGLGLRLIYFSYDVKMKEKGDIPEGYSVSREKKERFSLILESASTNQTSMYLCASSLALAKNIQYFGAGTRLSVL.

The V gene is TRBV28, the J gene TRBJ2-5, with a weak D call TRBD2 (5 bases). V shed 4 bases and J shed 6 bases, with 9 bases lying between them. Germline lookup yields CDR1 MDHEN and CDR2 SYDVKM. The CDR3 spans 12 residues. For the CDR3, the DNA is TGTGCCAGCAGTTCCGGGGTAAAGACCCAGTACTTC. This encodes CASSSGVKTQYF.

The J gene is TRBJ2-1, the V gene TRBV5-1; 10 bases are shared with TRBD2. The V gene end was trimmed by 2 bases and the J gene end by 5 bases; junction bases not matched to a gene: 1. The germline V gene has CDR1 SGHRS and CDR2 YFSETQ. The length of the CDR3 is 14 residues. CDR3 region: CASSFGLADNEQFF. The CDR3 DNA reads as TGCGCCAGCAGCTTCGGACTAGCGGACAATGAGCAGTTCTTC.

The V and J genes are TRBV27 and TRBJ2-3; maybe TRBD2 (5 bases). Germline V gene lookup returns CDR1 MNHEY and CDR2 SMNVEV (reference sequence). The CDR3 spans 13 residues. The V gene lost 1 base and the J gene lost 4 bases, with 6 bases spanning the gap. CDR3 DNA sequence: TGTGCCAGCAGTTTATATAGCGCAGATACGCAGTATTTT. As protein: CASSLYSADTQYF.

The J gene is TRBJ2-1, the V gene TRBV7-2, with TRBD1 matching over 7 bases. Looked up from germline, CDR1 is SGHTA and CDR2 is FQGNSA. The CDR3 has 15 amino acids. Trimming cost V 0 bases and J 2 bases; bases outside gene matches: 1. The CDR3 loop reads CASSLAGQAYNEQFF. CDR3 bases: TGTGCCAGCAGCTTAGCCGGACAGGCCTACAATGAGCAGTTCTTC.

This clone was detected once. The CDR3 spells CASSVPVLGANVLTF. DNA of the CDR3: TGTGCCAGCAGTGTCCCGGTTCTTGGGGCCAACGTCCTGACTTTC. This chain links TRBV28 with TRBJ2-6; D is ambiguous. The CDR3 spans 15 residues. Trimming took off 5 bases at V and 3 bases at J, with 11 bases between the two ends. From germline, CDR1 is MDHEN and CDR2 SYDVKM.

This chain uses TRBV6-6 with TRBJ2-3, with D hard to call. Between the trimmed V and J ends, which lost 2 bases and 1 base, there was a span of 10 bases. The CDR3 is made up of 15 amino acids. Germline V CDR1 and CDR2: MNHNY, SVGAGI (reference sequence). This CDR3 reads CASSYILRRTDTQYF. For the CDR3, the DNA is TGTGCCAGCAGTTACATACTCCGTCGCACAGATACGCAGTATTTT.

The gene calls are TRBV27 and TRBJ2-7; 7 bases line up with TRBD2. The V gene end was trimmed by 4 bases and the J gene end by 1 base; junction bases not matched to a gene: 13. Germline-derived CDR1 and CDR2 are MNHEY and SMNVEV (reference sequence). The CDR3 loop spans 17 amino acids. The chain's CDR3 is CASSSGLSRFGSYEQYF. The DNA of the CDR3 is TGTGCCAGCAGTTCGGGACTATCCCGCTTTGGGTCCTACGAGCAGTACTTC.

In DNA, the CDR3 is TGCGCCAGCAGCTTGGGTGGGAGTCCCAATGAGCAGTTCTTC. It translates to CASSLGGSPNEQFF. The V call is TRBV5-1, the J call TRBJ2-1; D is perhaps TRBD2 (5 bases). Germline V gene lookup returns CDR1 SGHRS and CDR2 YFSETQ. This CDR3 is built from 14 residues. V was trimmed by 0 bases and J by 6 bases, leaving 10 bases between them.

CDR3 region: CASSQAGTVQQGEKLFF. The CDR3 DNA is TGCGCCAGCAGCCAAGCGGGAACTGTACAACAGGGGGAGAAACTGTTTTTT. The V gene is TRBV4-3, the J gene TRBJ1-4; 8 bases line up with TRBD1. J lost 11 bases, V lost 1 base, and 15 bases had no gene match. The germline gives CDR1 LGHNA, CDR2 YSLEER. The CDR3 is 17 amino acids.

The chain employs TRBV19 and TRBJ1-5, with 10 bases fitting TRBD1. Germline V gene lookup returns CDR1 LNHDA and CDR2 SQIVND (reference sequence). V was clipped by 1 base and J by 3 bases; unmatched bases: 9. This CDR3 region has 18 residues. CDR3 DNA: TGTGCCAGTAGTATAGCCGCCGACAGGGGGCGTTTCAATCAGCCCCAGCATTTT. Translating gives CASSIAADRGRFNQPQHF.

The V and J genes are TRBV7-9 and TRBJ2-3, with D tentatively TRBD1 (5 bases). In germline, CDR1 is SEHNR, CDR2 FQNEAQ (reference sequence). Between the trimmed V and J ends, which lost 5 bases and 0 bases, there was a span of 15 bases. The CDR3 covers 16 residues. The CDR3 loop reads CASSTQGRASTDTQYF. The CDR3 bases are TGTGCCAGCAGCACGCAGGGTAGGGCTAGCACAGATACGCAGTATTTT.